This T cell receptor (beta chain) stems from a study of spatial heterogeneity in lung cancer. Regarding the study as a whole: At tumor resection, ubiquitous expanded TCRs were detected in blood more often than later.

Sample share makes this clonotype medium-sized (0.01 to 0.1%). The antigen remains undetermined. One entry per CDR3 protein results from TCRdb running MiXCR on the 5' RACE reads. The sample has 25,000 or so distinct CDR3 sequences, less than 3.5% seen once; the top ten hold 29%. V shed 4 bases, J shed 2 bases, and the junction held 12 bases outside the gene matches. Germline lookup yields CDR1 SGHTA and CDR2 FQGNSA. The CDR3 length is 17 residues. Time point of the sample: sample taken at primary tumor resection. Whole RNA came from tumor, nontumor lung or frozen PBMC and was sequenced without being sorted.

Sequences were derived from PBMCs, sampled at surgery. The chain couples TRBV7-2 to TRBJ2-3, with 7 bases matching TRBD2. The TCR was taken from a female donor with early-stage non-small cell lung cancer. CDR3 DNA: TGTGCCAGCAGCTCAGTCTCTAGCGGAAGAAACACAGATACGCAGTATTTT. This encodes CASSSVSSGRNTDTQYF.